Below are 24 T cell receptor beta chains sequenced from a single sample in a study of metastatic and nonmetastatic thyroid tumors (dated by TCRdb to about 2020). None of the patients had been given any treatment before thyroid surgery. The method behind the library was PCR. The data were produced on an Illumina HiSeq 4000. In-frame beta chains were kept once TCRdb had trimmed the public reads at Q25 with fastp and called clones with MiXCR. Recorded for this sample are 55,000 to 75,000 clones; 18% of them occurred a single time. Of the sample, 10% to 15% is held by the ten largest clones. Specimen: blood. All receptors derive from a female donor with papillary thyroid cancer or a benign thyroid nodule (not recorded which). Some clones in this sample may be carry-over from other donors' samples.

This clone was seen at least ten times. V and J are TRBV3-1 and TRBJ2-2, with a weak D call TRBD1 (5 bases). V was pared by 4 bases and J by 7 bases, with 16 bases between. CDR3 length equals 15 residues. The germline V gene encodes CDR1 LGHDT and CDR2 YNNKEL (reference sequence). CDR3 DNA: TGTGCCAGCAGCCCCCTTTGGGGCCGGCTCGGGGAGCTGTTTTTT. Its translation is CASSPLWGRLGELFF.

This clone was found many times. The CDR3 ends on some other residue instead of the conserved phenylalanine or tryptophan, so this is likely a read error. V usage is TRBV5-1 and J usage is TRBJ1-6, with a weak D call TRBD1 (5 bases). Trimming pared 0 bases from V and 9 bases from J, leaving 10 bases between. Germline V CDR1 and CDR2: SGHRS, YFSETQ. The CDR3 totals 14 residues. CDR3 sequence (DNA): TGCGCCAGCAGCTTGGTAGAGGGGAGTTCACCCCTCCACCTT. The encoded protein is CASSLVEGSSPLHL.

This clone was counted between two and nine times. This rearrangement joins TRBV19 to TRBJ1-2; 7 nucleotides align to TRBD1. V lost 5 bases, J lost 0 bases, and 3 bases stayed unmatched. The CDR3 is 14 residues long. CDR1 is LNHDA and CDR2 is SQIVND in the germline V gene (reference sequence). CDR3 protein: CASSRDSTNYGYTF. The DNA for the CDR3 is TGTGCCAGTAGTCGGGACAGCACTAACTATGGCTACACCTTC.

This clone was seen many times. The chain links TRBV3-1 to TRBJ2-5; 8 nucleotides agree with TRBD2. Germline V gene lookup returns CDR1 LGHDT and CDR2 YNNKEL (reference sequence). With V trimmed by 7 bases and J by 5 bases, 6 bases remained unmatched. There are 13 residues in the CDR3. CDR3 coding DNA: TGTGCCAGCACCGCGGGGGGCGGGGAGACCCAGTACTTC. This codes for CASTAGGGETQYF.

This clone was recorded at least ten times. The rearrangement joins TRBV20-1 to TRBJ2-7; D possibly corresponds to TRBD1 (6 bases). Germline assignment: CDR1 DFQATT and CDR2 SNEGSKA (reference sequence). V was cut by 5 bases and J by 5 bases, with 16 bases left in between. The CDR3 has 13 residues. DNA of the CDR3: TGCAGTGCTGAACCTCCGGGACATAACGAGCAGTACTTC. Amino acid sequence: CSAEPPGHNEQYF.

This clone came up many times. V is TRBV20-1 and J is TRBJ2-3, with D maybe TRBD2 (6 bases). Germline CDR1 and CDR2: DFQATT and SNEGSKA (reference sequence). CDR3 size: 13 residues. Trimming stripped 6 bases from V and 1 base from J, with 11 bases between. CDR3: CSASGVGTDTQYF. In nucleotides, the CDR3 is TGCAGTGCATCGGGGGTCGGCACAGATACGCAGTATTTT.

In this sample, this clone turned up many times. The rearrangement joins TRBV5-4 to TRBJ1-5; a weak D match, TRBD1 (5 bases). The CDR3 covers 15 residues. Looked up from germline, CDR1 is SGHNT and CDR2 is YYREEE (reference sequence). V lost 0 bases to trimming and J lost 4 bases, with 11 bases between them. Written as DNA, the CDR3 is TGTGCCAGCAGCTTGGATGGGGGTGGTAATCAGCCCCAGCATTTT. Amino acids: CASSLDGGGNQPQHF.

V and J are TRBV20-1 and TRBJ1-5; a possible D gene is TRBD1 (6 bases). This CDR3 is 14 amino acids long. CDR1 is DFQATT, CDR2 SNEGSKA, per germline (reference sequence). Trimming took 4 bases from V and 4 from J, leaving 14 bases between them. The CDR3: CSANTGTPNQPQHF. As DNA, the CDR3 is TGCAGTGCTAATACCGGGACACCAAATCAGCCCCAGCATTTT.

This clone was recorded a few times. The chain couples TRBV6-2 or TRBV6-3 to TRBJ2-7; tentative D call: TRBD2 (5 bases). The V end was cut by 7 bases, the J end by 4 bases, with 17 bases between. The V gene's germline CDR1 is MNHEY and CDR2 SVGEGT. The CDR3 is made up of 14 amino acids. CDR3 bases: TGTGCCAGCATTTCCCAGCGGCTGCAGTACGAGCAGTACTTC. The encoded protein is CASISQRLQYEQYF.

A few counts support this clone. The chain uses TRBV30 and TRBJ1-3; D remains unclear. The CDR3 extends over 12 amino acids. CDR1 and CDR2 from the germline V gene are GTSNPN and SVGIG (reference sequence). Trimming cost V 3 bases and J 2 bases, with 5 bases left between them. For the CDR3, the DNA is TGTGCCTGGAGAGACCCTGGAAACACCATATATTTT. This sequence encodes CAWRDPGNTIYF.

Many counts were recorded for this clone. The rearrangement links TRBV20-1 to TRBJ2-5; 7 nucleotides match TRBD1. The length of the CDR3 is 14 residues. Germline trimming cut 3 bases from V and 4 bases from J; bases unmatched to any gene: 8. Germline CDR1 is DFQATT and CDR2 is SNEGSKA (reference sequence). The CDR3 DNA reads as TGCAGTGCTAGGGGTGGCCCAGGGGGAGAGACCCAGTACTTC. This encodes CSARGGPGGETQYF.

This chain uses TRBV15 with TRBJ1-1; D gene unclear. CDR3 size: 15 residues. The V end lost 3 bases, the J end lost 1 base, and 12 bases lay between the germline ends. In germline, CDR1 is LNHNV, CDR2 YYDKDF (reference sequence). CDR3 bases: TGTGCCACCAGCAGGGGGAGACGGTCGAACACTGAAGCTTTCTTT. Protein sequence: CATSRGRRSNTEAFF.

This clone was observed a handful of times. V and J are TRBV19 and TRBJ1-4; 10 bases map to TRBD1. Germline V lookup: CDR1 LNHDA, CDR2 SQIVND (reference sequence). CDR3 length equals 16 residues. Trimming at V came to 2 bases and at J to 8 bases, leaving 8 bases not matched to a gene. This CDR3 is CASSISRTGGREKLFF. The CDR3 DNA reads TGTGCCAGTAGTATATCCCGGACAGGGGGAAGAGAAAAACTGTTTTTT.

CDR3 sequence: CASSQAQTIFHEQFF. The CDR3 nucleotides are TGTGCCAGCAGCCAAGCTCAGACTATTTTCCATGAGCAGTTCTTC. The J gene is TRBJ2-1, the V gene TRBV3-1; D may be TRBD2 (5 bases). V dropped 1 base and J dropped 8 bases, with 15 bases sitting between them. The CDR3 has 15 residues. CDR1 is LGHDT and CDR2 is YNNKEL in the germline V gene (reference sequence).

This clone was recorded at least ten times. V usage is TRBV28 and J usage is TRBJ2-7, with 7 nucleotides matching TRBD1. J was trimmed by 2 bases and V by 6 bases; bases with no gene match: 4. This CDR3 is 13 amino acids long. The germline CDR1 and CDR2 sequences are MDHEN and SYDVKM. The CDR3: CASRPGQTYEQYF. CDR3 nucleotide sequence: TGTGCCAGCAGGCCGGGACAGACCTACGAGCAGTACTTC.

This clone was detected ten times or more. The chain uses TRBV27 and TRBJ2-1, with D possibly called TRBD1 or TRBD2 (5 bases each). Deletions cut 0 bases from V and 7 bases from J, with 16 bases between. CDR1 is MNHEY, CDR2 SMNVEV, per germline (reference sequence). The CDR3 covers 16 residues. The chain's CDR3 is CASSLSKGTLWNEQFF. The CDR3 DNA reads TGTGCCAGCAGTTTATCGAAAGGGACCCTTTGGAATGAGCAGTTCTTC.

A remark on this clone: A read error is possible here, since a much larger clone lies one base away. This chain uses TRBV5-1 with TRBJ2-5, with D perhaps being TRBD1 or TRBD2 (5 bases each). Germline CDR1 and CDR2: SGHRS and YFSETQ. V shed 2 bases and J shed 5 bases, with 13 bases lying between them. The CDR3 loop spans 14 amino acids. The CDR3: CASSFGRGGETQYF. CDR3 DNA: TGCGCCAGCAGCTTTGGAAGGGGCGGGGAGACCCAGTACTTC.

This clone was counted at least ten times. The chain has TRBV7-2 and TRBJ2-3, with 7 bases matching TRBD1. This CDR3 contains 13 residues. The germline CDR1 and CDR2 sequences are SGHTA and FQGNSA. V shed 8 bases and J 4 bases; nucleotides not matched to a gene: 6. The CDR3 nucleotides are TGTGCCAGCGGACGACAGGGATCAGATACGCAGTATTTT. Translation: CASGRQGSDTQYF.

On this clone: A much larger clone lies one base from this, so it may be a read error. This chain connects TRBV6-1 to TRBJ2-1, with D unresolved. V was cut by 7 bases and J by 2 bases, with 0 bases left in between. This CDR3 has 10 amino acids. Germline V lookup: CDR1 MNHNS, CDR2 SASEGT. CDR3 coding DNA: TGTGCCAGCACCTACAATGAGCAGTTCTTC. It specifies CASTYNEQFF.

The chain employs TRBV28 and TRBJ1-6, with TRBD1 matching 7 bases. Germline CDR1 and CDR2: MDHEN and SYDVKM. The CDR3 consists of 14 residues. With 6 bases clipped from V and 7 bases from J, the junction kept 6 bases outside the gene matches. The CDR3 DNA is TGTGCCAGCAGGAATCAGGGGGGCAATTCACCCCTCCACTTT. As protein: CASRNQGGNSPLHF.

This clone has a count of ten or more. The chain uses TRBV5-5 and TRBJ2-7, with 7 bases fitting TRBD2. Germline CDR1 is SGHKS and CDR2 is YYEKEE (reference sequence). The CDR3 has 16 amino acids. J was trimmed by 7 bases and V by 0 bases; bases with no gene match: 13. CDR3 nucleotide sequence: TGTGCCAGCAGCTTGGTTCTAGCGGAGCAACCGGGGGAGCAGTACTTC. It encodes CASSLVLAEQPGEQYF. The full variable domain, its missing parts supplied by reference TRBV5-5 and TRBJ2-7, is DAGVTQSPTHLIKTRGQQVTLRCSPISGHKSVSWYQQVLGQGPQFIFQYYEKEERGRGNFPDRFSARQFPNYSSELNVNALLLGDSALYLCASSLVLAEQPGEQYFGPGTRLTVT.

This clone was detected many times. The V call is TRBV10-2, the J call TRBJ2-1; TRBD2 aligns across 8 bases. Germline V gene sequence: CDR1 WSHSY, CDR2 SAAADI. V dropped 6 bases and J dropped 1; count of bases not matched to a gene: 5. This CDR3 is built from 15 residues. CDR3 DNA sequence: TGCGCCAGCAGCGCACTAGCGGATTCCTACAATGAGCAGTTCTTC. This translates into CASSALADSYNEQFF.

The table lists this clone with many counts. The rearrangement links TRBV12-3 or TRBV12-4 to TRBJ1-5; D is ambiguous. The CDR3 runs to 14 residues. The ends were cut back, 2 bases at V and 11 bases at J, with 16 bases in the middle. The CDR3 loop reads CASSLRDFGGTQHF. The CDR3 coding sequence is TGTGCCAGCAGTTTAAGGGATTTCGGAGGGACCCAGCATTTT.

The rearrangement links TRBV6-1 to TRBJ1-5; 7 nucleotides line up with TRBD1. Germline V CDR1 and CDR2: MNHNS, SASEGT. CDR3 length: 14 amino acids. V lost 5 bases and J lost 6; bases outside the gene matches: 7. The CDR3 here is CASSLRQGGQPQHF. The CDR3 region has the DNA TGTGCCAGCAGTCTCCGACAGGGCGGTCAGCCCCAGCATTTT.